Presented here are 5 T cell receptor beta chains from one specimen sequenced in a study of immune evolution from preneoplasia to lung adenocarcinoma. This table comes from immunoSEQ multiplex PCR, and its TCRdb copy is limited to in-frame clones, with some not included. The sample shows 6,500 to 9,000 clones, approximately 85% of them seen only once. The sequencing input was FFPE minimally invasive lung adenocarcinoma tissue. These receptors were taken from a person aged 80 or over with lung adenocarcinoma.

V usage is TRBV19 and J usage is TRBJ2-7; D tentatively fits TRBD1 or TRBD2 (5 bases each). V was clipped by 1 base and J by 0 bases, with 10 bases between them. The germline gives CDR1 LNHDA, CDR2 SQIVND (reference sequence). This CDR3 spans 15 amino acids. This CDR3 is CASSIGAGTSYEQYF. DNA for the CDR3: TGTGCCAGTAGTATAGGGGCAGGGACCTCCTACGAGCAGTACTTC.

The J gene is TRBJ1-2, the V gene TRBV29-1; no clear D gene. CDR3 length: 12 amino acids. CDR1 SQVTM and CDR2 ANQGSEA come from the germline V gene. Deletions cut 0 bases from V and 4 bases from J, with 6 bases between. The CDR3 region is CSVEELTYGYTF. In DNA form, the CDR3 reads TGCAGCGTTGAAGAACTTACCTATGGCTACACCTTC.

This chain connects TRBV7-9 to TRBJ2-7; 7 bases map to TRBD2. The CDR3 covers 15 residues. V gave up 0 bases and J gave up 0 bases; unmatched junction bases: 2. From germline, CDR1 is SEHNR and CDR2 FQNEAQ (reference sequence). CDR3 nucleotide sequence: TGTGCCAGCAGCTTAGCCCCGGGAGGCTCCTACGAGCAGTACTTC. Amino acids: CASSLAPGGSYEQYF.

This clone was found once. The DNA for the CDR3 is TGTGCCAGCTCACAACAGAACTACAATGAGCAGTTCTTC. Its protein is CASSQQNYNEQFF. J is TRBJ2-1 and V is TRBV18; D unclear. V was clipped by 4 bases and J by 3 bases, with 7 bases between them. Germline V gene sequence: CDR1 KGHSH, CDR2 LQKENI. The CDR3 totals 13 residues.

This clone was detected a few times. This chain connects TRBV6-5 to TRBJ1-2, with D perhaps TRBD1 (5 bases). This CDR3 is 14 amino acids long. V lost 0 bases and J lost 7, with 12 bases in between. Germline CDR1 reads MNHEY; CDR2 reads SVGAGI. The CDR3 DNA reads as TGTGCCAGCAGTTACTCGACCAGGGTTGGTGGCTACACCTTC. Protein: CASSYSTRVGGYTF.